This TCR beta chain was documented in a study of PD-1 blockade in classical Hodgkin lymphoma. As for the study in general: Administration of nivolumab to patients was at 3 mg/kg intravenously every 2 weeks.

Of note for this clone: Its target is not known.

Findings of the study overall: Reports described newly diagnosed patients as having lower baseline TCR diversity than healthy donors. The diversity seen at baseline in complete responders resembled that of newly diagnosed patients.

Regarding time point: cycle 4 day 1 (C4D1), after 5 to 7 weeks of nivolumab. Each patient's relapse followed autologous stem cell transplantation, and brentuximab vedotin exposure varied. Progressive disease, partial response or complete response was each patient's best response. Repertoires were generated with immunoSEQ multiplex PCR, while TCRdb's copy carries only in-frame clones and drops some. The sample shows approximately 93,000 clones, 78% of them seen only once. This receptor was obtained from a human donor with classical Hodgkin lymphoma. The sequenced sample was peripheral blood mononuclear cells (PBMCs), obtained before the fourth cycle of nivolumab.

The CDR3 protein is CASSSRPEGGSQETQYF. The DNA for the CDR3 is TGTGCCAGCAGCTCCCGACCCGAAGGAGGCTCCCAAGAGACCCAGTACTTC. This chain connects TRBV5-6 to TRBJ2-5, with D maybe TRBD2 (5 bases). Per the germline V gene, CDR1 is SGHDT and CDR2 is YYEEEE. The CDR3 consists of 17 residues. V lost 3 bases and J lost 1, with 19 bases in between.